This T cell receptor (beta chain) derives from a study of CD8+CD57+ T cells in acquired aplastic anemia. Study-wide results and limits: It was found that about 31 CD8+ CDR3 sequences were shared between patients and controls.

Points on this clonotype: No antigen is known for it.

The authors sequenced patients whose flow cytometry had shown CD8+CD57+ cell expansion. Genomic DNA, the template, was used for profiling of the TCR beta VDJ and CDR3. One entry per CDR3 protein, called by TCRdb with MiXCR from the reads. The sample has around 160,000 distinct CDR3 sequences, roughly 48% seen once. The sample was sorted CD4+, CD8+, or CD8+CD57+ T cells (not recorded which) from PBMCs. The TCR comes from a human donor with aplastic anemia.

The CDR3 DNA reads as TGTGCCAGCGGATGGACAGGGCTGTCAGATACGCAGTATTTT. It yields the protein CASGWTGLSDTQYF. The gene calls are TRBV11-1 and TRBJ2-3; 8 positions match TRBD1. The germline V gene has CDR1 SGHAT and CDR2 FQDESV (reference sequence). After removal of 8 bases from V and 4 bases from J, the junction contained 8 bases not matched to a gene. The CDR3 loop spans 14 amino acids.